A single sample gave rise to the 32 T cell receptor beta chains below, sequenced in a study of Graves' ophthalmopathy and Graves' hyperthyroidism. Amplification targeted the TCR beta CDR3 regions, with RNA transcripts as the source material. Investigators did first-round RT-PCR with HTBI primers, then second-round multiplex PCR. TCRdb fed the multiplex PCR reads into MiXCR, producing one record per CDR3 protein. Of 200,000 to 250,000 distinct CDR3 sequences listed, 20% to 25% are singletons. Sequenced sample: peripheral blood. The receptors stem from a woman between 45 and 60 years old with Graves' ophthalmopathy.

This chain uses TRBV30 with TRBJ1-3; no definite D call. Trimming shortened V by 4 bases and J by 3 bases, and 10 bases separated the two germline ends. Looked up from germline, CDR1 is GTSNPN and CDR2 is SVGIG (reference sequence). The CDR3 covers 13 residues. CDR3 sequence reads: CAWNRVVGNTIYF. DNA for the CDR3: TGTGCCTGGAATCGGGTAGTTGGAAACACCATATATTTT.

This clonotype showed up many times. This chain uses TRBV12-5 with TRBJ1-1; D is unresolved. Germline V CDR1 and CDR2: LGHNT, FRNRAP. The CDR3 is 11 amino acids. V lost 3 bases and J 8 bases, leaving 7 bases between the germline ends. DNA for the CDR3: TGTGCTAGTGGTTTCGTCTCCGAAGCTTTCTTT. Its translation: CASGFVSEAFF.

The chain couples TRBV30 to TRBJ2-7; 12 bases are a match to TRBD1. CDR3 length: 15 amino acids. Trimming at V came to 1 base and at J to 5 bases, leaving 6 bases not matched to a gene. Per the germline V gene, CDR1 is GTSNPN and CDR2 is SVGIG (reference sequence). DNA of the CDR3: TGTGCCTGGAGTGACGGGACAGGGGGCTTAGACGAGCAGTACTTC. It yields the protein CAWSDGTGGLDEQYF.

This clonotype was observed a handful of times. The chain employs TRBV4-2 and TRBJ2-7; the match to TRBD2 covers 13 bases. The CDR3 totals 21 residues. J gave up 2 bases and V 4 bases, and 20 bases lay outside the gene matches. Germline CDR1 LGHNA, CDR2 YNFKEQ. CDR3 nucleotide sequence: TGTGCCAGCAGCCCCTCACAATCCGGGACTAGCGGGATAATGGCCCCCTACGAGCAGTACTTC. Protein product: CASSPSQSGTSGIMAPYEQYF.

At least ten counts were recorded for this clonotype. V gene TRBV5-1 combines with J gene TRBJ2-7; 9 bases map to TRBD1. The CDR3 loop spans 14 amino acids. V gave up 0 bases and J gave up 4 bases; unmatched junction bases: 2. In germline, CDR1 is SGHRS, CDR2 YFSETQ. CDR3 sequence reads: CASSLAGTGYEQYF. CDR3 nucleotide sequence: TGCGCCAGCAGCTTGGCCGGGACAGGGTACGAGCAGTACTTC.

This clonotype was observed many times. The rearrangement joins TRBV19 to TRBJ1-6, with 9 bases identical to TRBD1. Germline lookup yields CDR1 LNHDA and CDR2 SQIVND (reference sequence). V lost 5 bases to trimming and J lost 7 bases; unmatched junction nucleotides: 12. CDR3 length: 17 amino acids. The CDR3 bases are TGTGCCAGTAGTGTTCTACAGGGGGCAGAGAGGAATTCACCCCTCCACTTT. It translates to CASSVLQGAERNSPLHF.

This clonotype was counted ten times or more. CDR3 region: CAISERDSLGGYTF. The CDR3 DNA sequence: TGTGCCATCAGTGAGAGGGACAGCCTAGGCGGCTACACCTTC. The rearrangement joins TRBV10-3 to TRBJ1-2, with 7 bases lining up with TRBD1. This CDR3 is 14 amino acids long. Germline CDR1 reads ENHRY; CDR2 reads SYGVKD. The V segment lost 2 bases and the J segment 8 bases; nucleotides outside the gene matches: 8.

This clonotype was recorded a few times. The rearrangement links TRBV30 to TRBJ1-1, with D possibly TRBD1 on 5 matching bases. The V end lost 5 bases, the J end lost 4 bases, and 17 bases lay between the germline ends. The germline gives CDR1 GTSNPN, CDR2 SVGIG (reference sequence). This CDR3 contains 14 residues. The CDR3 is CAWASGRTITEAFF. CDR3 DNA sequence: TGTGCCTGGGCCTCAGGGAGAACTATCACTGAAGCTTTCTTT.

This clonotype was counted at least ten times. The genes are TRBV10-2 and TRBJ2-5; D is unclear. Looked up from germline, CDR1 is WSHSY and CDR2 is SAAADI. V lost 6 bases to trimming and J lost 5 bases, with 10 bases between them. This CDR3 is 12 amino acids long. The CDR3 DNA follows: TGCGCCAGCAGCGCAGTTTATGAGACCCAGTACTTC. Translation: CASSAVYETQYF.

This clonotype was detected many times. V gene TRBV20-1 combines with J gene TRBJ2-5; 15 positions match TRBD2. Germline V gene sequence: CDR1 DFQATT, CDR2 SNEGSKA (reference sequence). The CDR3 spans 17 residues. J was trimmed by 5 bases and V by 5 bases; bases with no gene match: 12. CDR3 loop: CSAGGTSGRSWDETQYF. In DNA form, the CDR3 reads TGCAGTGCTGGGGGGACTAGCGGGAGGTCATGGGACGAGACCCAGTACTTC.

Regarding this clonotype: Being one base from a much bigger clone, this may be a read error. This chain joins TRBV4-2 and TRBJ1-5; D is ambiguous. This CDR3 is 15 amino acids long. Germline CDR1 and CDR2: LGHNA and YNFKEQ. The CDR3 bases are TGTGTCAGCAGCCGAGAATCGACCGGGCGTCAGCCCCAGCATTTT. Protein product: CVSSRESTGRQPQHF.

This rearrangement joins TRBV15 to TRBJ2-7; D is undetermined. Germline V gene data show CDR1 as LNHNV and CDR2 as YYDKDF (reference sequence). The CDR3 is made up of 15 amino acids. Trimming took off 0 bases at V and 0 bases at J, with 9 bases between the two ends. The CDR3 region is CATSREPKSSYEQYF. CDR3 in DNA: TGTGCCACCAGCAGAGAACCGAAGAGCTCCTACGAGCAGTACTTC.

Judged by abundance, this clonotype is medium-sized. V gene TRBV6-5 combines with J gene TRBJ1-1; TRBD1 aligns across 7 bases. This CDR3 is 15 amino acids long. Germline CDR1 reads MNHEY; CDR2 reads SVGAGI. V lost 5 bases, J lost 2 bases, and 8 bases stayed unmatched. The chain's CDR3 is CASSPGQRDNTEAFF. CDR3 sequence (DNA): TGTGCCAGCAGTCCGGGACAGAGAGATAACACTGAAGCTTTCTTT.

The rearrangement joins TRBV6-5 to TRBJ1-1; possible D gene TRBD1, 5 bases. Deletions cut 4 bases from V and 4 bases from J, with 10 bases between. Germline CDR1 reads MNHEY; CDR2 reads SVGAGI. The CDR3 runs 13 residues. This CDR3 reads CASSWGDSTEAFF. The DNA of the CDR3 is TGTGCCAGCAGTTGGGGTGACAGCACTGAAGCTTTCTTT.

In this sample, this clonotype turned up many times. The chain uses TRBV12-3 or TRBV12-4 and TRBJ2-7; 9 bases agree with TRBD2. The trim removed 1 base at V and 9 bases at J, leaving 10 bases unmatched. CDR3 length: 15 amino acids. The CDR3 is CASSLGLAGPTGQYF. CDR3 sequence (DNA): TGTGCCAGCAGTTTAGGTCTAGCGGGGCCTACGGGGCAGTACTTC.

The CDR3 loop is CSAGQGVYEQYF. The DNA for the CDR3 is TGCAGTGCGGGGCAGGGTGTTTACGAGCAGTACTTC. The rearrangement links TRBV20-1 to TRBJ2-7, with TRBD1 as a possible D gene (5 bases). Trimming took 6 bases from V and 4 from J, leaving 13 bases between them. The CDR3 is 12 residues long. From germline, CDR1 is DFQATT and CDR2 SNEGSKA (reference sequence).

This sequence joins TRBV6-1 and TRBJ2-2, with unresolved D. Germline CDR1 reads MNHNS; CDR2 reads SASEGT. Trimming cost V 6 bases and J 1 base, with 9 bases left between them. This CDR3 comprises 14 residues. Written as DNA, the CDR3 is TGTGCCAGCAGGGAGATCCAGAACACCGGGGAGCTGTTTTTT. The encoded protein is CASREIQNTGELFF.

This clonotype was counted at least ten times. The V gene is TRBV4-1, the J gene TRBJ1-2; tentative D call: TRBD1 (6 bases). V was trimmed by 0 bases and J by 7 bases, leaving 12 bases between them. CDR1 MGHRA and CDR2 YSYEKL come from the germline V gene. The CDR3 length is 14 residues. In nucleotides, the CDR3 is TGCGCCAGCAGCCAAGAGTTAGGGGGGTTTGGCTACACCTTC. It is translated as CASSQELGGFGYTF.

At least ten counts were recorded for this clonotype. This chain connects TRBV25-1 to TRBJ1-2; TRBD1 aligns across 8 bases. Per germline, CDR1 MGHDK and CDR2 SYGVNS. The CDR3 runs to 14 residues. The ends lost 4 bases at V and 8 bases at J; junction bases unmatched: 9. The CDR3 nucleotides are TGTGCCAGCAGTGTACCGGGACAGGTCGGAGGCTACACCTTC. It yields the protein CASSVPGQVGGYTF.

V gene TRBV7-9 combines with J gene TRBJ1-1, with D tentatively TRBD1 (5 bases). Germline V gives CDR1 SEHNR, CDR2 FQNEAQ (reference sequence). This CDR3 contains 14 residues. V was trimmed by 5 bases and J by 3 bases, leaving 13 bases between them. CDR3 amino acids: CASSQARGHTEAFF. In DNA, the CDR3 is TGTGCCAGCAGCCAAGCGCGGGGCCACACTGAAGCTTTCTTT.

There are many counts of this clonotype. This sequence joins TRBV6-1 and TRBJ2-2, with 7 bases that match TRBD1. After removal of 2 bases from V and 5 bases from J, the junction contained 5 bases not matched to a gene. Germline V gene lookup returns CDR1 MNHNS and CDR2 SASEGT. CDR3 length: 15 amino acids. In DNA, the CDR3 is TGTGCCAGCAGTGAACTTGAGGGGGCGACCGGGGAGCTGTTTTTT. Translating it yields CASSELEGATGELFF.

This clonotype was found many times. The chain combines TRBV11-1 with TRBJ1-5; unclear D gene. The length of the CDR3 is 17 residues. The germline V and J ends were trimmed by 6 bases and 1 base, with 19 bases remaining between them. The V gene's germline CDR1 is SGHAT and CDR2 FQDESV (reference sequence). The CDR3 sequence: CASSSVQSSVSNQPQHF. Written as DNA, the CDR3 is TGTGCCAGCAGTAGCGTTCAGTCTAGCGTAAGCAATCAGCCCCAGCATTTT.

CDR3 residues: CASSITTNQPQHF. CDR3 coding DNA: TGTGCCAGCAGTATCACGACCAATCAGCCCCAGCATTTT. The chain has TRBV27 and TRBJ1-5; the D is unclear. There are 13 residues in the CDR3. CDR1 MNHEY and CDR2 SMNVEV come from the germline V gene (reference sequence). Trimming stripped 5 bases from V and 3 bases from J, with 8 bases between.

This chain joins TRBV24-1 and TRBJ2-2; 8 nucleotides match TRBD2. The CDR3 sequence is 14 residues long. CDR1 KGHDR and CDR2 SFDVKD come from the germline V gene. Trimming cost V 10 bases and J 5 bases; bases outside gene matches: 8. The CDR3: CATTPRGGTGELFF. The DNA of the CDR3 is TGTGCCACAACTCCCCGGGGGGGGACCGGGGAGCTGTTTTTT.

Many counts were recorded for this clonotype. This rearrangement joins TRBV6-4 to TRBJ1-1; D is possibly TRBD1 (5 bases). The CDR3 runs to 17 residues. Trimming took 6 bases from V and 0 from J, leaving 20 bases between them. From germline, CDR1 is MRHNA and CDR2 SNTAGT. CDR3 nucleotide sequence: TGTGCCAGCAGGCCCCCGGGACTCTCTGTCATGAACACTGAAGCTTTCTTT. Protein product: CASRPPGLSVMNTEAFF.

The sample holds many counts of this clonotype. The V call is TRBV20-1, the J call TRBJ2-7, with D perhaps TRBD1 (5 bases). Trimming removed 0 bases at V and 6 bases at J, with 12 bases between. Germline V gene sequence: CDR1 DFQATT, CDR2 SNEGSKA (reference sequence). This CDR3 has 13 amino acids. The chain's CDR3 is CSARDIQDGEQYF. CDR3 DNA sequence: TGCAGTGCTAGAGACATACAGGACGGCGAGCAGTACTTC.

This clonotype was seen at least ten times. The gene calls are TRBV6-1 and TRBJ2-7; no firm D call. Germline loops: CDR1 MNHNS, CDR2 SASEGT. V was trimmed by 3 bases and J by 7 bases, leaving 13 bases between them. The CDR3 loop spans 13 amino acids. CDR3 in DNA: TGTGCCAGCAGTGAGTCCAGGACGAAAGAGCAGTACTTC. Protein sequence: CASSESRTKEQYF.

The genes are TRBV11-2 and TRBJ2-2, with TRBD1 identical over 9 bases. With 5 bases clipped from V and 4 bases from J, the junction kept 8 bases outside the gene matches. Germline V lookup: CDR1 SGHAT, CDR2 FQNNGV. The CDR3 runs to 16 residues. The CDR3 DNA is TGTGCCAGCAGCCCGCGGACAGGGGATATCACCGGGGAGCTGTTTTTT. Protein sequence: CASSPRTGDITGELFF.

This clonotype was seen at least ten times. The chain uses TRBV28 and TRBJ2-5, with D maybe TRBD1 (6 bases). Germline V lookup: CDR1 MDHEN, CDR2 SYDVKM. The CDR3 contains 14 residues. V dropped 4 bases and J dropped 5 bases, with 14 bases sitting between them. The chain's CDR3 is CASSSLRGGETQYF. The CDR3 bases are TGTGCCAGCAGTTCGTTGAGAGGGGGTGAGACCCAGTACTTC.

The sample holds many counts of this clonotype. CDR3 sequence reads: CASSLARWEKETQYF. The CDR3 DNA reads as TGTGCCAGCAGCTTAGCTCGGTGGGAAAAGGAGACCCAGTACTTC. V gene TRBV13 combines with J gene TRBJ2-5, with D uncertain. Germline V gene sequence: CDR1 PRHDT, CDR2 FYEKMQ (reference sequence). V lost 1 base, J lost 5 bases, and 14 bases lay in between. There are 15 residues in the CDR3. The full variable domain, in which reference TRBV13 and TRBJ2-5 provide the parts outside the CDR3, is AAGVIQSPRHLIKEKRETATLKCYPIPRHDTVYWYQQGPGQDPQFLISFYEKMQSDKGSIPDRFSAQQFSDYHSELNMSSLELGDSALYFCASSLARWEKETQYFGPGTRLLVL.

This clonotype has at least ten counts. J is TRBJ2-7 and V is TRBV30, with 10 nucleotides matching TRBD1. The CDR3 is 15 residues long. Germline CDR1 and CDR2: GTSNPN and SVGIG (reference sequence). J was trimmed by 3 bases and V by 3 bases; bases with no gene match: 8. CDR3 sequence reads: CAWSPGTGVRYEQYF. In nucleotides, the CDR3 is TGTGCCTGGAGCCCCGGGACAGGGGTTCGCTACGAGCAGTACTTC.

This clonotype was seen at least ten times. The chain combines TRBV15 with TRBJ2-4; 7 nucleotides line up with TRBD1. The germline V gene has CDR1 LNHNV and CDR2 YYDKDF (reference sequence). The CDR3 is made up of 16 amino acids. V was pared by 5 bases and J by 1 base, with 8 bases of the junction left unmatched. Written as DNA, the CDR3 is TGTGCCACCAGCCCAATTGACAGGGTGGCCAAAAACATTCAGTACTTC. It yields the protein CATSPIDRVAKNIQYF.